The sequence of this TCR beta chain was determined in a study of blood T cell repertoires in COVID-19. Study context: Samples came from the United States, Italy and Spain, spanning acute and convalescent COVID-19.

The assay was immunoSEQ multiplex PCR, and TCRdb's table has in-frame clones only and misses some. The data hold 150,000 to 200,000 clones, with roughly four fifths observed a single time. There are 15 residues in the CDR3. Seattle cases were enrolled at active infection and followed longitudinally. The J gene is TRBJ2-2, the V gene TRBV21-1; the listed D gene, TRBD2, was not tested against the DNA. TRBV21-1 is assigned pseudogene status. This TCR was sampled from a woman between 65 and 79 years old with COVID-19, enrolled during active disease. Sample: peripheral blood. CDR3 nucleotide sequence: TGTGCCAGCAGCAACCGGGACTTCAACCCCGGGGAGCTGTTTTTT. Protein sequence: CASSNRDFNPGELFF.